Following are 32 T cell receptor beta chains from one sample sequenced in a study of blood T cell repertoires in COVID-19. Here immunoSEQ multiplex PCR was the method, and the copy in TCRdb shows in-frame clones only, minus some. Of some 260,000 clones listed, 70% to 90% are singletons. Sequencing used peripheral blood. The source is a human donor in a cohort sampled during active COVID-19.

This clone was detected only once. The chain has TRBV11-2 and TRBJ2-7; perhaps TRBD2 as D (5 bases). V lost 1 base and J 0 bases, leaving 10 bases between the germline ends. From germline, CDR1 is SGHAT and CDR2 FQNNGV. The CDR3 sequence is 15 residues long. The CDR3 DNA follows: TGTGCCAGCAGCTTAGTAGCGTTTAGCTCCTACGAGCAGTACTTC. Protein product: CASSLVAFSSYEQYF.

The chain is built from TRBV30 and TRBJ1-3; maybe TRBD1 (6 bases). V was pared by 5 bases and J by 1 base, with 6 bases between. Germline CDR1 reads GTSNPN; CDR2 reads SVGIG (reference sequence). CDR3 size: 12 residues. Here the CDR3 reads CAWQGSGNTIYF. As DNA, the CDR3 is TGTGCCTGGCAGGGGTCTGGAAACACCATATATTTT. Looking up the rest from reference TRBV30 and TRBJ1-3 gives the full variable domain: SQTIHQWPATLVQPVGSPLSLECTVEGTSNPNLYWYRQAAGRGLQLLFYSVGIGQISSEVPQNLSASRPQDRQFILSSKKLLLSDSGFYLCAWQGSGNTIYFGEGSWLTVV.

This chain joins TRBV11-3 and TRBJ1-1; TRBD1 aligns across 11 bases. The CDR3 consists of 16 residues. J was trimmed by 5 bases and V by 3 bases; bases with no gene match: 8. CDR1 is SGHNT and CDR2 is YENEEA in the germline V gene. For the CDR3, the DNA is TGTGCCAGCAGCTTGGACAGGGGGCAAGTCGAGACTGAAGCTTTCTTT. This encodes CASSLDRGQVETEAFF.

This clone was recorded a few times. V usage is TRBV5-1 and J usage is TRBJ1-1, with 9 nucleotides matching TRBD1. CDR3 size: 14 residues. Germline V gene data show CDR1 as SGHRS and CDR2 as YFSETQ. Unmatched junction bases numbered 3, after V lost 1 base and J lost 5 bases. CDR3 sequence: CASSLWDRDTEAFF. In DNA form, the CDR3 reads TGCGCCAGCAGCTTGTGGGACAGGGATACTGAAGCTTTCTTT.

The chain carries TRBV19 and TRBJ1-1, with TRBD1 matching over 10 bases. This CDR3 contains 14 residues. J was trimmed by 5 bases and V by 1 base; bases with no gene match: 1. Germline V gives CDR1 LNHDA, CDR2 SQIVND (reference sequence). The CDR3 DNA reads as TGTGCCAGTAGTATAGCGGGACAGGGGACTGAAGCTTTCTTT. This gives the protein CASSIAGQGTEAFF.

Here the CDR3 reads CASSFQGGKLFF. CDR3 nucleotides: TGTGCCAGCAGCTTCCAGGGAGGAAAACTGTTTTTT. The chain recombines TRBV11-2 with TRBJ1-4, with D perhaps matching TRBD1 (5 bases). From germline, CDR1 is SGHAT and CDR2 FQNNGV. The V gene lost 3 bases and the J gene lost 10 bases, with 9 bases spanning the gap. The CDR3 totals 12 residues.

The rearrangement links TRBV3-1 (or the pseudogene TRBV3-2) to TRBJ2-7; D perhaps matches TRBD2 (5 bases). Germline V gene sequence: CDR1 LGHDT, CDR2 YNNKEL (reference sequence). This CDR3 contains 18 residues. V was trimmed by 3 bases and J by 0 bases, leaving 21 bases between them. This CDR3 reads CASSHGEFESGHSYEQYF. As DNA, the CDR3 is TGTGCCAGCAGCCACGGCGAGTTTGAAAGCGGCCACTCCTACGAGCAGTACTTC.

The chain combines TRBV7-8 with TRBJ1-1; 7 bases agree with TRBD1. This CDR3 comprises 14 residues. Looked up from germline, CDR1 is SGHVS and CDR2 is FQNEAQ. The ends lost 5 bases at V and 1 base at J; junction bases unmatched: 4. The CDR3 loop reads CASSPGQANTEAFF. CDR3 nucleotide sequence: TGTGCCAGCAGCCCCGGACAGGCGAACACTGAAGCTTTCTTT. Full variable domain (missing parts from reference TRBV7-8 and TRBJ1-1): GAGVSQSPRYKVAKRGQDVALRCDPISGHVSLFWYQQALGQGPEFLTYFQNEAQLDKSGLPSDRFFAERPEGSVSTLKIQRTQQEDSAVYLCASSPGQANTEAFFGQGTRLTVV.

The V gene is TRBV20-1, the J gene TRBJ2-3, with TRBD2 matching over 8 bases. Germline CDR1 reads DFQATT; CDR2 reads SNEGSKA (reference sequence). The CDR3 extends over 16 amino acids. V shed 3 bases and J 4 bases; nucleotides not matched to a gene: 12. CDR3 bases: TGCAGTGCTAGTCCATCGTTAGCGGGACGGGCAGATACGCAGTATTTT. Translation: CSASPSLAGRADTQYF.

The V call is TRBV11-3, the J call TRBJ2-7; D perhaps matches TRBD2 (6 bases). The V gene's germline CDR1 is SGHNT and CDR2 YENEEA. This CDR3 has 15 amino acids. Deletions cut 5 bases from V and 6 bases from J, with 20 bases between. The CDR3, as DNA: TGTGCCAGCAGCCACCTTAAGACTAGTTTCAGCGAGCAGTACTTC. Translated: CASSHLKTSFSEQYF. The whole variable domain, remainder taken from reference TRBV11-3 and TRBJ2-7, is EAGVVQSPRYKIIEKKQPVAFWCNPISGHNTLYWYLQNLGQGPELLIRYENEEAVDDSQLPKDRFSAERLKGVDSTLKIQPAELGDSAVYLCASSHLKTSFSEQYFGPGTRLTVT.

The rearrangement joins TRBV29-1 to TRBJ1-1; D ambiguous. Trimming removed 7 bases from V and 3 bases from J, with 15 bases in between. Germline CDR1 and CDR2: SQVTM and ANQGSEA. The CDR3 has 13 residues. In DNA form, the CDR3 reads TGCAGCGCACAACTCGGGGAAGACACTGAAGCTTTCTTT. Translated: CSAQLGEDTEAFF.

The gene calls are TRBV19 and TRBJ2-6; D is possibly TRBD1 (5 bases). Germline V CDR1 and CDR2: LNHDA, SQIVND (reference sequence). V lost 6 bases and J 4 bases, leaving 13 bases between the germline ends. This CDR3 has 15 amino acids. CDR3 region: CASSHRQSGANVLTF. As DNA, the CDR3 is TGTGCCAGTAGCCACAGACAGTCCGGGGCCAACGTCCTGACTTTC.

The V gene is TRBV7-8, the J gene TRBJ1-1, with TRBD1 as a possible D gene (5 bases). V was clipped by 5 bases and J by 1 base, with 14 bases between them. The CDR3 is 15 residues long. Germline CDR1 SGHVS, CDR2 FQNEAQ. The DNA for the CDR3 is TGTGCCAGCAGCGAGAAAGGGGTGAGGAACACTGAAGCTTTCTTT. Encoded protein: CASSEKGVRNTEAFF. The full variable domain, with the rest looked up from reference TRBV7-8 and TRBJ1-1, is GAGVSQSPRYKVAKRGQDVALRCDPISGHVSLFWYQQALGQGPEFLTYFQNEAQLDKSGLPSDRFFAERPEGSVSTLKIQRTQQEDSAVYLCASSEKGVRNTEAFFGQGTRLTVV.

V usage is TRBV6-2 or TRBV6-3 and J usage is TRBJ2-7, with D maybe TRBD2 (7 bases). The germline V and J ends were trimmed by 0 bases and 1 base, with 13 bases remaining between them. Germline V gene data show CDR1 as MNHEY and CDR2 as SVGEGT. The CDR3 is 16 amino acids. CDR3 in DNA: TGTGCCAGCAGTTACTCACCGGGGGGCGCGTCCTACGAGCAGTACTTC. Its protein is CASSYSPGGASYEQYF.

The sample holds a few counts of this clone. The genes are TRBV2 and TRBJ2-7; D is undetermined. CDR1 and CDR2 from the germline V gene are SNHLY and FYNNEI. V lost 5 bases, J lost 1 base, and 3 bases lay in between. The CDR3 length is 11 residues. As DNA, the CDR3 is TGTGCCAGCAGTCCATCCTACGAGCAGTACTTC. Protein: CASSPSYEQYF.

The chain recombines TRBV28 with TRBJ2-7; TRBD2 matches at 10 bases. The CDR3 totals 15 residues. CDR1 is MDHEN and CDR2 is SYDVKM in the germline V gene. The trim removed 6 bases at V and 6 bases at J, leaving 11 bases unmatched. In DNA form, the CDR3 reads TGTGCCAGCAGAACCAGCGGGAGGGCCGAGGTCGAGCAGTACTTC. Its translation: CASRTSGRAEVEQYF. The full variable domain, completed using reference TRBV28 and TRBJ2-7, is DVKVTQSSRYLVKRTGEKVFLECVQDMDHENMFWYRQDPGLGLRLIYFSYDVKMKEKGDIPEGYSVSREKKERFSLILESASTNQTSMYLCASRTSGRAEVEQYFGPGTRLTVT.

V is TRBV7-9 and J is TRBJ2-4; TRBD1 matches 8 bases. The V gene's germline CDR1 is SEHNR and CDR2 FQNEAQ (reference sequence). This CDR3 is built from 14 residues. J was trimmed by 10 bases and V by 6 bases; bases with no gene match: 11. The CDR3 protein is CASSQTGGVGIQYF. CDR3 sequence (DNA): TGTGCCAGCAGTCAAACAGGGGGTGTGGGGATTCAGTACTTC.

The V and J genes are TRBV18 and TRBJ1-1, with D unclear. CDR3 length: 14 residues. Trimming took 6 bases from V and 1 from J, leaving 12 bases between them. CDR1 is KGHSH, CDR2 LQKENI, per germline. The CDR3 here is CASSATRQNTEAFF. CDR3 DNA: TGTGCCAGCTCCGCCACCAGACAGAACACTGAAGCTTTCTTT.

V is TRBV4-3 and J is TRBJ1-1; perhaps TRBD1 as D (5 bases). Trimming shortened V by 1 base and J by 3 bases, and 12 bases separated the two germline ends. From germline, CDR1 is LGHNA and CDR2 YSLEER. There are 15 residues in the CDR3. The CDR3 spells CASSQAPGYDTEAFF. The CDR3 DNA follows: TGCGCCAGCAGCCAAGCACCAGGGTACGACACTGAAGCTTTCTTT.

This clone was seen once. V is TRBV6-6 and J is TRBJ1-1; D unresolved. The V end was cut by 2 bases, the J end by 2 bases, with 9 bases between. The germline gives CDR1 MNHNY, CDR2 SVGAGI (reference sequence). This CDR3 has 14 residues. The CDR3 DNA follows: TGTGCCAGCAGTTACCCGGAGATAAACACTGAAGCTTTCTTT. This translates into CASSYPEINTEAFF.

This clone was detected only a few times. DNA for the CDR3: TGTGCCAGCAGTAGGACAGGGAGGGTTCAGCCCCAGCATTTT. Amino acid sequence: CASSRTGRVQPQHF. The chain couples TRBV6-6 to TRBJ1-5; TRBD1 matches 8 bases. The J segment lost 6 bases and the V segment lost 5 bases, leaving 6 bases of the junction unmatched. CDR1 is MNHNY and CDR2 is SVGAGI in the germline V gene (reference sequence). The CDR3 contains 14 residues.

The chain links TRBV30 to TRBJ2-7; TRBD2 might be the D (6 bases). Per germline, CDR1 GTSNPN and CDR2 SVGIG (reference sequence). CDR3 length: 13 amino acids. Trimming removed 1 base from V and 2 bases from J, with 9 bases in between. The CDR3 nucleotides are TGTGCCTGGAGTGGGGACTCGACCTACGAGCAGTACTTC. Protein product: CAWSGDSTYEQYF. Together with reference TRBV30 and TRBJ2-7, the CDR3 gives the full variable domain: SQTIHQWPATLVQPVGSPLSLECTVEGTSNPNLYWYRQAAGRGLQLLFYSVGIGQISSEVPQNLSASRPQDRQFILSSKKLLLSDSGFYLCAWSGDSTYEQYFGPGTRLTVT.

The chain employs TRBV25-1 and TRBJ2-7; TRBD2 matches 14 bases. The germline V gene encodes CDR1 MGHDK and CDR2 SYGVNS. V lost 5 bases, J lost 4 bases, and 7 bases stayed unmatched. The CDR3 consists of 16 residues. Here the CDR3 DNA reads TGTGCCAGCAGTAAGGGGACTAGCGGGAGAGGGTACGAGCAGTACTTC. The encoded protein is CASSKGTSGRGYEQYF.

The rearrangement links TRBV5-4 to TRBJ2-7, with 10 bases lining up with TRBD2. V lost 4 bases, J lost 3 bases, and 7 bases stayed unmatched. The CDR3 runs to 15 residues. Looked up from germline, CDR1 is SGHNT and CDR2 is YYREEE (reference sequence). This chain's CDR3 is CASSGGLAVHYEQYF. The CDR3, as DNA: TGTGCCAGCAGCGGAGGACTAGCGGTCCACTACGAGCAGTACTTC.

This rearrangement joins TRBV15 to TRBJ2-1; maybe TRBD2 (5 bases). Trimming removed 6 bases at V and 0 bases at J, with 15 bases between. The CDR3 totals 16 residues. Germline-derived CDR1 and CDR2 are LNHNV and YYDKDF (reference sequence). The CDR3 coding sequence is TGTGCCACCAGTCCTCAGGACTTCAGCTCCTACAATGAGCAGTTCTTC. Translation gives CATSPQDFSSYNEQFF.

The chain joins TRBV4-1 to TRBJ2-7; 9 bases fit TRBD1. The CDR3 extends over 16 amino acids. CDR1 is MGHRA, CDR2 YSYEKL, per germline. Losses at the gene ends were 3 bases for V and 5 bases for J; bases not matched to a gene: 11. The CDR3 DNA sequence: TGCGCCAGCAGCCACCCACCGGGACAGGGTAATCACGAGCAGTACTTC. This translates into CASSHPPGQGNHEQYF.

The V gene is TRBV28, the J gene TRBJ2-1; D remains ambiguous. V was cut by 3 bases and J by 5 bases, with 14 bases left in between. This CDR3 spans 15 amino acids. Germline V gives CDR1 MDHEN, CDR2 SYDVKM. CDR3 nucleotides: TGTGCCAGCAGTTTCCTTCCCCGGCGGAACAATGAGCAGTTCTTC. This gives the protein CASSFLPRRNNEQFF.

This clone came up a few times. The V call is TRBV24-1, the J call TRBJ2-1; 16 bases are shared with TRBD2. V lost 9 bases to trimming and J lost 3 bases; unmatched junction nucleotides: 7. This CDR3 spans 17 amino acids. The germline CDR1 and CDR2 sequences are KGHDR and SFDVKD. The CDR3 DNA reads TGTGCCACCCAGGGACTAGCGGGAGGGCGATTCTACAATGAGCAGTTCTTC. Translation: CATQGLAGGRFYNEQFF.

The rearrangement uses TRBV27 and TRBJ2-2, with D tentatively TRBD1 (6 bases). Germline CDR1 and CDR2: MNHEY and SMNVEV (reference sequence). The CDR3 consists of 17 residues. V was trimmed by 5 bases and J by 5 bases, leaving 21 bases between them. The CDR3 DNA follows: TGTGCCAGCAGTATCCATCTGTCCCACACAGGGACCGGGGAGCTGTTTTTT. This gives the protein CASSIHLSHTGTGELFF.

The rearrangement links TRBV19 to TRBJ2-5, with 7 positions matching TRBD2. CDR1 and CDR2 (germline): LNHDA, SQIVND (reference sequence). The CDR3 loop spans 14 amino acids. Trimming removed 8 bases from V and 5 bases from J; junction bases left unmatched: 11. The DNA of the CDR3 is TGTGCCAGTTCTGGGGGAGGGGTAGGGGAGACCCAGTACTTC. It specifies CASSGGGVGETQYF.

The chain is built from TRBV11-2 and TRBJ1-1, with D unclear. Germline CDR1 is SGHAT and CDR2 is FQNNGV. The CDR3 extends over 13 amino acids. V was trimmed by 4 bases and J by 5 bases, leaving 11 bases between them. The chain's CDR3 is CASSSSLFTEAFF. The CDR3, as DNA: TGTGCCAGCAGCTCTTCACTATTTACTGAAGCTTTCTTT.

This clone was seen just once. This chain uses TRBV6-2 or TRBV6-3 with TRBJ1-5; D is perhaps TRBD1 (6 bases). In germline, CDR1 is MNHEY, CDR2 SVGEGT. CDR3 length equals 16 residues. V lost 2 bases and J 3 bases, leaving 14 bases between the germline ends. CDR3 sequence (DNA): TGTGCCAGCAGTTACGGGGGACATAGGGACAATCAGCCCCAGCATTTT. It specifies CASSYGGHRDNQPQHF.